Shown below are 7 T cell receptor beta chains from a single sample sequenced in a study of T-cell reconstitution after alpha-beta-depleted transplantation in children listed by TCRdb under 2016. The treatment or condition tag for this specimen amounts to: allogeneic hematopoietic cell transplantation with graft depleted of TCRalphabeta T cells and CD19 B cells. Receptor amplification or capture employed PCR. Sequencing relied on an Illumina HiSeq 2500. Molecular barcoding was employed in the preparation of TCR libraries, with unique molecular identifiers being used to normalize TCRbeta repertoire quantification. Clones were called with MiXCR by TCRdb after fastp trimmed the public reads at Q25, and only in-frame beta chains were retained. Each CDR3 protein gets just one entry, which takes the most common genes and DNA from the rows behind it. The sample table records 90,000 to 100,000 distinct CDR3 sequences; roughly a quarter of these occur just once. The ten largest make up about a fifth of the sample.

This specimen was PBMCs, taken before TCRalphabeta/CD19-depleted stem cell transplant. These receptors were obtained from a boy aged 2 to 10 with acute lymphoblastic leukemia, due to receive a stem cell transplant.

This rearrangement joins TRBV4-3 to TRBJ1-1; D might be TRBD1 (5 bases). The V gene lost 4 bases and the J gene lost 7 bases, with 16 bases spanning the gap. The CDR3 has 14 residues. Germline V gene sequence: CDR1 LGHNA, CDR2 YSLEER. The CDR3 is CASSPGTLRNEAFF. CDR3 DNA: TGCGCCAGCAGCCCCGGGACCCTTAGAAATGAAGCTTTCTTT.

The genes are TRBV5-1 and TRBJ2-7, with 9 bases fitting TRBD1. The CDR3 length is 16 residues. Germline V gene sequence: CDR1 SGHRS, CDR2 YFSETQ. V lost 0 bases and J lost 4; bases outside the gene matches: 8. Written as DNA, the CDR3 is TGCGCCAGCAGCTTGGTGGCGGGACAGGGTATTTACGAGCAGTACTTC. Encoded protein: CASSLVAGQGIYEQYF. The full variable domain, its missing parts supplied by reference TRBV5-1 and TRBJ2-7, is KAGVTQTPRYLIKTRGQQVTLSCSPISGHRSVSWYQQTPGQGLQFLFEYFSETQRNKGNFPGRFSGRQFSNSRSEMNVSTLELGDSALYLCASSLVAGQGIYEQYFGPGTRLTVT.

This clonotype appeared a single time. It may be a read error: a sequence one base away is much more abundant. V is TRBV7-2 and J is TRBJ2-3, with D possibly being TRBD2 (5 bases). The CDR3 is made up of 14 amino acids. The germline V gene has CDR1 SGHTA and CDR2 FQGNSA. Trimming removed 1 base at V and 4 bases at J, with 9 bases between. The CDR3 bases are TGTGCCAGCAGCTTAGGAAACGGGGCAGATACGCAGTATTTT. Protein: CASSLGNGADTQYF.

The V and J genes are TRBV27 and TRBJ2-3; the match to TRBD1 covers 7 bases. This CDR3 is built from 17 residues. The germline gives CDR1 MNHEY, CDR2 SMNVEV (reference sequence). J gave up 1 base and V 3 bases, and 10 bases lay outside the gene matches. In DNA form, the CDR3 reads TGTGCCAGCAGTTTCTTGCCAGGGACAGCGCGCACAGATACGCAGTATTTT. Translation: CASSFLPGTARTDTQYF.

This clonotype was observed a few times. The chain links TRBV20-1 to TRBJ2-2; 9 bases match TRBD2. The CDR3 is 13 residues long. The junction had 5 bases not matched to a gene; V was cut back by 6 bases and J by 6 bases. Germline V CDR1 and CDR2: DFQATT, SNEGSKA (reference sequence). As DNA, the CDR3 is TGCAGTGCACCGGGACTAGCCCCCGGGGAGCTGTTTTTT. It codes for CSAPGLAPGELFF.

This clonotype was seen only a few times. J is TRBJ2-4 and V is TRBV28; TRBD2 matches 12 bases. After removal of 4 bases from V and 12 bases from J, the junction contained 13 bases not matched to a gene. Germline-derived CDR1 and CDR2 are MDHEN and SYDVKM. The CDR3 contains 16 residues. As DNA, the CDR3 is TGTGCCAGCAGTTCCCCTGACGCTAGCGGGAGGGCCGCTCAGTACTTC. Translation gives CASSSPDASGRAAQYF.

The chain carries TRBV6-2 or TRBV6-3 and TRBJ2-7, with a tentative D call TRBD1 (6 bases). The CDR3 has 18 residues. V was cut by 11 bases and J by 3 bases, with 32 bases left in between. Germline CDR1 is MNHEY and CDR2 is SVGEGT. The CDR3 bases are TGTGCCTGCAAACGCGGCGTTCGTGGACGGGACATCGGCTACGAGCAGTACTTC. Its protein product is CACKRGVRGRDIGYEQYF.